The 18 T cell receptor beta chains below come from one sample, sequenced in a study of control samples from healthy donors and cancer patients. Here immunoSEQ multiplex PCR was the method, and the copy in TCRdb shows in-frame clones only, minus some. The sample shows around 100,000 clones, roughly 91% of them seen only once. The sequenced material came from blood. The receptors shown here come from a young man in good health.

The rearrangement links TRBV6-2 or TRBV6-3 to TRBJ2-3, with D possibly being TRBD1 (6 bases). V shed 5 bases and J shed 2 bases, with 14 bases lying between them. The germline V gene encodes CDR1 MNHEY and CDR2 SVGEGT. This CDR3 region has 15 residues. The CDR3 nucleotides are TGTGCCAGCAGTCTGTCCCGGGACAACACAGATACGCAGTATTTT. It yields the protein CASSLSRDNTDTQYF.

The chain uses TRBV5-5 and TRBJ1-6; 9 bases line up with TRBD1. The CDR3 spans 16 residues. V gave up 4 bases and J gave up 6 bases; unmatched junction bases: 8. Germline CDR1 SGHKS, CDR2 YYEKEE (reference sequence). CDR3 protein: CASSAETGGLNSPLHF. The CDR3 coding sequence is TGTGCCAGCAGCGCTGAGACAGGGGGGCTTAATTCACCCCTCCACTTT.

J is TRBJ1-2 and V is TRBV28; TRBD1 is a possible D gene (5 bases). Trimming removed 8 bases from V and 3 bases from J, with 10 bases in between. The CDR3 runs to 12 residues. CDR1 and CDR2 (germline): MDHEN, SYDVKM. In nucleotides, the CDR3 is TGTGCCAGCCGAAGGGGTTACTATGGCTACACCTTC. Translation gives CASRRGYYGYTF.

The chain uses TRBV28 and TRBJ1-5; the match to TRBD1 covers 10 bases. J lost 5 bases, V lost 2 bases, and 3 bases had no gene match. The CDR3 sequence is 15 residues long. Germline values: CDR1 MDHEN, CDR2 SYDVKM. The CDR3 protein is CASSLIDRGHQPQHF. The DNA for the CDR3 is TGTGCCAGCAGTTTAATTGACAGGGGGCATCAGCCCCAGCATTTT. The variable domain in full, completed from reference TRBV28 and TRBJ1-5, reads DVKVTQSSRYLVKRTGEKVFLECVQDMDHENMFWYRQDPGLGLRLIYFSYDVKMKEKGDIPEGYSVSREKKERFSLILESASTNQTSMYLCASSLIDRGHQPQHFGDGTRLSIL.

This chain uses TRBV5-4 with TRBJ2-3; D is unclear. V dropped 4 bases and J dropped 4 bases, with 7 bases sitting between them. The germline V gene has CDR1 SGHNT and CDR2 YYREEE (reference sequence). The CDR3 covers 12 residues. The CDR3 coding sequence is TGTGCCAGCAGCCCAGTAGCAGATACGCAGTATTTT. Its translation is CASSPVADTQYF.

In DNA, the CDR3 is TGTGCCAGCAGCGGGACAGGGGGCTTCTTGGCCGAGCAGTACTTC. As protein: CASSGTGGFLAEQYF. The chain couples TRBV14 to TRBJ2-7; 12 bases are shared with TRBD1. Germline trimming cut 5 bases from V and 6 bases from J; bases unmatched to any gene: 8. The CDR3 length is 15 residues. Looked up from germline, CDR1 is SGHDN and CDR2 is FVKESK.

This clone was observed once. This chain joins TRBV18 and TRBJ1-6; D not certain. The CDR3 has 15 amino acids. V lost 3 bases to trimming and J lost 7 bases, with 13 bases between them. The germline V gene encodes CDR1 KGHSH and CDR2 LQKENI. This CDR3 is CASSPGQKQNSPLHF. The CDR3 DNA reads as TGTGCCAGCTCACCCGGCCAAAAACAGAATTCACCCCTCCACTTT.

The J gene is TRBJ2-4, the V gene TRBV9; the D is unclear. Germline assignment: CDR1 SGDLS and CDR2 YYNGEE. This CDR3 is 13 amino acids long. The ends were cut back, 5 bases at V and 8 bases at J, with 14 bases in the middle. CDR3 loop: CASSRDFPDIQYF. The DNA for the CDR3 is TGTGCCAGCAGTCGAGACTTCCCAGACATTCAGTACTTC.

The chain carries TRBV28 and TRBJ2-5; tentatively, D is TRBD2 (6 bases). Trimming took 4 bases from V and 5 from J, leaving 14 bases between them. Germline CDR1 reads MDHEN; CDR2 reads SYDVKM. CDR3 length: 14 amino acids. The CDR3 protein is CASSSGSRVETQYF. As DNA, the CDR3 is TGTGCCAGCAGTTCCGGGAGTCGGGTCGAGACCCAGTACTTC.

The chain recombines TRBV4-1 with TRBJ2-1, with TRBD2 matching 7 bases. From germline, CDR1 is MGHRA and CDR2 YSYEKL. This CDR3 comprises 16 residues. V lost 1 base to trimming and J lost 7 bases; unmatched junction nucleotides: 10. CDR3 in DNA: TGCGCCAGCAGCCAAGGCGGGGCTCGCGGGAGAAATGAGCAGTTCTTC. Its protein product is CASSQGGARGRNEQFF.

This chain links TRBV2 with TRBJ2-7; possible D gene TRBD1, 5 bases. CDR1 SNHLY and CDR2 FYNNEI come from the germline V gene. V lost 7 bases and J 3 bases, leaving 10 bases between the germline ends. The CDR3 is made up of 12 amino acids. The CDR3 sequence: CASTPGRYEQYF. The CDR3 DNA reads TGTGCCAGCACTCCAGGGCGCTACGAGCAGTACTTC.

The chain has TRBV28 and TRBJ2-5; the D is unclear. This CDR3 has 16 amino acids. Per germline, CDR1 MDHEN and CDR2 SYDVKM. Deletions cut 2 bases from V and 1 base from J, with 14 bases between. The CDR3 DNA reads as TGTGCCAGCAGTTTAGCGAGAGGAACACCCCAAGAGACCCAGTACTTC. Its protein product is CASSLARGTPQETQYF.

V gene TRBV7-9 combines with J gene TRBJ2-5; D might be TRBD1 or TRBD2, each matching 5 bases. Trimming stripped 5 bases from V and 5 bases from J, with 15 bases between. Germline V gene sequence: CDR1 SEHNR, CDR2 FQNEAQ (reference sequence). The CDR3 is 14 residues long. CDR3 sequence reads: CASSPRGGRETQYF. CDR3 DNA: TGTGCCAGCAGCCCGCGTGGGGGACGGGAGACCCAGTACTTC.

J is TRBJ1-5 and V is TRBV15; D perhaps matches TRBD1 (6 bases). This CDR3 has 17 amino acids. Germline V gene data show CDR1 as LNHNV and CDR2 as YYDKDF (reference sequence). Trimming took off 1 base at V and 5 bases at J, with 18 bases between the two ends. The CDR3 spells CATSRAQGNYFHQPQHF. In DNA form, the CDR3 reads TGTGCCACCAGCAGAGCGCAGGGGAACTACTTCCATCAGCCCCAGCATTTT.

V usage is TRBV5-1 and J usage is TRBJ2-3; D uncertain. CDR1 and CDR2 from the germline V gene are SGHRS and YFSETQ. Trimming cost V 4 bases and J 6 bases, with 6 bases left between them. The CDR3 totals 11 residues. The CDR3 is CASSGSDTQYF. CDR3 coding DNA: TGCGCCAGCAGCGGGTCGGATACGCAGTATTTT.

The chain is built from TRBV2 and TRBJ1-6; maybe TRBD1 (6 bases). CDR3 length equals 15 residues. Germline V lookup: CDR1 SNHLY, CDR2 FYNNEI. V gave up 6 bases and J gave up 7 bases, with 16 bases separating them. The CDR3 bases are TGTGCCAGCAGGGCCCGTGGGGGGCTCAATTCACCCCTCCACTTT. Its translation: CASRARGGLNSPLHF. Combining the CDR3 with reference TRBV2 and TRBJ1-6 gives the whole variable domain EPEVTQTPSHQVTQMGQEVILRCVPISNHLYFYWYRQILGQKVEFLVSFYNNEISEKSEIFDDQFSVERPDGSNFTLKIRSTKLEDSAMYFCASRARGGLNSPLHFGNGTRLTVT.

The chain couples TRBV2 to TRBJ1-2; D might be TRBD1 (5 bases). Germline V gives CDR1 SNHLY, CDR2 FYNNEI. V lost 3 bases and J 4 bases, leaving 12 bases between the germline ends. CDR3 size: 14 residues. As DNA, the CDR3 is TGTGCCAGCAGTGAGCGGGGCACGAGCTATGGCTACACCTTC. Its translation is CASSERGTSYGYTF. Using reference TRBV2 and TRBJ1-2 for the parts outside the CDR3, the full variable domain is EPEVTQTPSHQVTQMGQEVILRCVPISNHLYFYWYRQILGQKVEFLVSFYNNEISEKSEIFDDQFSVERPDGSNFTLKIRSTKLEDSAMYFCASSERGTSYGYTFGSGTRLTVV.

The V and J genes are TRBV4-1 and TRBJ2-5; 8 bases are a match to TRBD2. CDR3 size: 15 residues. Per germline, CDR1 MGHRA and CDR2 YSYEKL. J lost 1 base, V lost 3 bases, and 4 bases had no gene match. In DNA, the CDR3 is TGCGCCAGCAGCCAGCCGAGCGGGAGCCAAGAGACCCAGTACTTC. Its protein is CASSQPSGSQETQYF.